This passage covers 23 T cell receptor beta chains from one sample sequenced in a study of blood T cell repertoires in COVID-19. The data were produced by immunoSEQ multiplex PCR, yet TCRdb's version contains in-frame clones alone and is incomplete. The table includes under 200,000 clones, over 70% detected once. Sequenced material: PBMCs or T cells enriched from blood (not recorded which). The receptor set was obtained from a man between 50 and 59 years old who had recovered from COVID-19.

The chain employs TRBV18 and TRBJ1-1, with D unclear. The CDR3 is made up of 13 amino acids. Germline lookup yields CDR1 KGHSH and CDR2 LQKENI. Trimming took off 8 bases at V and 0 bases at J, with 10 bases between the two ends. CDR3 in amino acids: CASTAQLNTEAFF. In nucleotides, the CDR3 is TGTGCCAGCACAGCCCAACTGAACACTGAAGCTTTCTTT.

Only one count was recorded for this clone. The V gene is TRBV7-3, the J gene TRBJ1-1; D uncertain. This CDR3 region has 13 residues. Trimming took 0 bases from V and 0 from J, leaving 2 bases between them. The germline V gene has CDR1 SGHTA and CDR2 FQGTGA. CDR3 region: CASSLTMNTEAFF. The CDR3 nucleotides are TGTGCCAGCAGCTTAACTATGAACACTGAAGCTTTCTTT. Full variable domain (rest looked up from reference TRBV7-3 and TRBJ1-1): GAGVSQTPSNKVTEKGKYVELRCDPISGHTALYWYRQSLGQGPEFLIYFQGTGAADDSGLPNDRFFAVRPEGSVSTLKIQRTERGDSAVYLCASSLTMNTEAFFGQGTRLTVV.

This clone turned up a few times. V is TRBV5-1 and J is TRBJ2-2; TRBD1 matches 9 bases. With 7 bases clipped from V and 5 bases from J, the junction kept 3 bases outside the gene matches. Germline assignment: CDR1 SGHRS and CDR2 YFSETQ. This CDR3 has 13 amino acids. The CDR3 is CASGTGPTGELFF. The CDR3 DNA is TGCGCCAGCGGGACAGGGCCAACCGGGGAGCTGTTTTTT.

This clone has more than one count but fewer than ten. V and J are TRBV6-5 and TRBJ1-2; 8 bases match TRBD1. The CDR3 runs 15 residues. Germline CDR1 reads MNHEY; CDR2 reads SVGAGI. V trimming: 0 bases; J trimming: 8 bases; junction bases outside the gene matches: 8. DNA of the CDR3: TGTGCCAGCAGTTACTCTGCAGGGGGCGCAGGAGGCTACACCTTC. Translated: CASSYSAGGAGGYTF.

J is TRBJ2-1 and V is TRBV27, with D unclear. This CDR3 is built from 14 residues. CDR1 and CDR2 from the germline V gene are MNHEY and SMNVEV (reference sequence). V shed 5 bases and J shed 8 bases, with 16 bases lying between them. The CDR3: CASSPPARFYEQFF. The CDR3, as DNA: TGTGCCAGCAGTCCCCCCGCGCGGTTCTATGAGCAGTTCTTC.

The chain joins TRBV11-2 to TRBJ2-1, with a possible D match to TRBD1 (5 bases). V was cut by 1 base and J by 9 bases, with 22 bases left in between. CDR1 SGHAT and CDR2 FQNNGV come from the germline V gene. This CDR3 spans 17 amino acids. Written as DNA, the CDR3 is TGTGCCAGCAGCTTAGCCACCCCTGTTTTGGCAGGGCCTGAGCAGTTCTTC. This sequence encodes CASSLATPVLAGPEQFF. Full variable domain (remainder filled in from reference TRBV11-2 and TRBJ2-1): EAGVAQSPRYKIIEKRQSVAFWCNPISGHATLYWYQQILGQGPKLLIQFQNNGVVDDSQLPKDRFSAERLKGVDSTLKIQPAKLEDSAVYLCASSLATPVLAGPEQFFGPGTRLTVL.

The genes are TRBV11-2 and TRBJ2-1, with 7 nucleotides matching TRBD1. Germline-derived CDR1 and CDR2 are SGHAT and FQNNGV. The CDR3 runs to 15 residues. Trimming cost V 5 bases and J 5 bases; bases outside gene matches: 9. The CDR3 region is CASSQGQAANNEQFF. The DNA of the CDR3 is TGTGCCAGCAGCCAAGGACAGGCGGCAAACAATGAGCAGTTCTTC.

This chain joins TRBV5-6 and TRBJ2-3; TRBD1 is a possible D gene (5 bases). This CDR3 region has 16 residues. Trimming took 1 base from V and 2 from J, leaving 14 bases between them. Germline V gives CDR1 SGHDT, CDR2 YYEEEE. CDR3 loop: CASSLQRGTSTDTQYF. CDR3 sequence (DNA): TGTGCCAGCAGCTTGCAAAGGGGCACCTCCACAGATACGCAGTATTTT.

The genes are TRBV19 and TRBJ2-3; the D gene is possibly TRBD1 (5 bases). Germline lookup yields CDR1 LNHDA and CDR2 SQIVND (reference sequence). V gave up 5 bases and J gave up 8 bases, with 20 bases separating them. CDR3 size: 15 residues. CDR3 bases: TGTGCCAGTAGTCGCTCCAGGGAAGGGTTGGGTACGCAGTATTTT. This encodes CASSRSREGLGTQYF.

The chain has TRBV9 and TRBJ1-1; D unresolved. The germline V gene encodes CDR1 SGDLS and CDR2 YYNGEE. The CDR3 sequence is 15 residues long. Trimming pared 2 bases from V and 4 bases from J, leaving 15 bases between. The DNA of the CDR3 is TGTGCCAGCAGCGTTGGACTGGATAGAGGCACTGAAGCTTTCTTT. Encoded protein: CASSVGLDRGTEAFF.

This chain links TRBV5-1 with TRBJ2-7, with D perhaps TRBD1 (6 bases). Germline lookup yields CDR1 SGHRS and CDR2 YFSETQ. V gave up 6 bases and J gave up 3 bases, with 16 bases separating them. The CDR3 is 14 residues long. The CDR3: CASTNGRDIYEQYF. The CDR3 nucleotides are TGCGCCAGCACCAACGGTCGGGACATCTACGAGCAGTACTTC. Complete variable domain (other parts from reference TRBV5-1 and TRBJ2-7): KAGVTQTPRYLIKTRGQQVTLSCSPISGHRSVSWYQQTPGQGLQFLFEYFSETQRNKGNFPGRFSGRQFSNSRSEMNVSTLELGDSALYLCASTNGRDIYEQYFGPGTRLTVT.

This chain joins TRBV15 and TRBJ2-4, with 7 bases that match TRBD2. There are 18 residues in the CDR3. Germline V lookup: CDR1 LNHNV, CDR2 YYDKDF (reference sequence). V gave up 2 bases and J gave up 0 bases; unmatched junction bases: 10. DNA for the CDR3: TGTGCCACCAGCAGACAGAGGGAAGCGGGGCTAGCCAAAAACATTCAGTACTTC. Protein product: CATSRQREAGLAKNIQYF.

This chain connects TRBV5-1 to TRBJ1-5; 10 bases map to TRBD1. J gave up 7 bases and V 2 bases, and 9 bases lay outside the gene matches. Per the germline V gene, CDR1 is SGHRS and CDR2 is YFSETQ. The CDR3 has 16 amino acids. Here the CDR3 reads CASSLSETGGRQPQHF. The CDR3 DNA reads TGCGCCAGCAGCTTATCCGAGACAGGGGGCAGGCAGCCCCAGCATTTT.

The table lists this clone with a few counts. The chain uses TRBV6-2 or TRBV6-3 and TRBJ1-5; 9 nucleotides match TRBD1. Looked up from germline, CDR1 is MNHEY and CDR2 is SVGEGT. Trimming cost V 5 bases and J 3 bases; bases outside gene matches: 5. The CDR3 is 15 amino acids. The CDR3: CASSPTGGYNQPQHF. The CDR3 DNA follows: TGTGCCAGCAGTCCGACAGGGGGATACAATCAGCCCCAGCATTTT.

This chain's CDR3 is CASMGVGNTEAFF. The CDR3 DNA reads TGTGCCAGCATGGGAGTCGGGAACACTGAAGCTTTCTTT. The chain joins TRBV4-2 to TRBJ1-1, with D unclear. V gave up 7 bases and J gave up 1 base, with 10 bases separating them. CDR3 length: 13 residues. Germline loops: CDR1 LGHNA, CDR2 YNFKEQ.

This clone was counted once. The gene calls are TRBV5-4 and TRBJ1-1; D is perhaps TRBD1 (5 bases). This CDR3 contains 14 residues. V lost 4 bases and J lost 6, with 16 bases in between. The germline CDR1 and CDR2 sequences are SGHNT and YYREEE (reference sequence). Here the CDR3 reads CASSPPTGGSEAFF. CDR3 nucleotide sequence: TGTGCCAGCAGCCCCCCGACCGGGGGATCTGAAGCTTTCTTT. Using reference TRBV5-4 and TRBJ1-1 for the parts outside the CDR3, the full variable domain is ETGVTQSPTHLIKTRGQQVTLRCSSQSGHNTVSWYQQALGQGPQFIFQYYREEENGRGNFPPRFSGLQFPNYSSELNVNALELDDSALYLCASSPPTGGSEAFFGQGTRLTVV.

This sequence joins TRBV19 and TRBJ1-5; D gene unclear. Between the trimmed V and J ends, which lost 4 bases and 6 bases, there was a span of 19 bases. The CDR3 consists of 16 residues. CDR1 is LNHDA and CDR2 is SQIVND in the germline V gene (reference sequence). DNA for the CDR3: TGTGCCAGTAGTAAACCCTCCCCGGGAGGGAGTCAGCCCCAGCATTTT. It codes for CASSKPSPGGSQPQHF.

The rearrangement joins TRBV9 to TRBJ2-2; 8 bases are shared with TRBD2. V was pared by 0 bases and J by 4 bases, with 11 bases of the junction left unmatched. The V gene's germline CDR1 is SGDLS and CDR2 YYNGEE. The CDR3 consists of 18 residues. The CDR3 loop is CASSVGASGRLLTGELFF. The DNA of the CDR3 is TGTGCCAGCAGCGTAGGGGCCAGCGGGAGATTACTCACCGGGGAGCTGTTTTTT. Based on the CDR3 plus reference TRBV9 and TRBJ2-2, the full variable domain is DSGVTQTPKHLITATGQRVTLRCSPRSGDLSVYWYQQSLDQGLQFLIQYYNGEERAKGNILERFSAQQFPDLHSELNLSSLELGDSALYFCASSVGASGRLLTGELFFGEGSRLTVL.

The table lists this clone with a few counts. V is TRBV5-1 and J is TRBJ1-2; D perhaps matches TRBD1 (6 bases). This CDR3 contains 15 residues. Germline lookup yields CDR1 SGHRS and CDR2 YFSETQ. V lost 6 bases to trimming and J lost 3 bases, with 18 bases between them. The CDR3 sequence is CASMGYQGRYYGYTF. DNA for the CDR3: TGCGCCAGCATGGGGTACCAGGGGCGATACTATGGCTACACCTTC. The complete variable domain, with remaining parts taken from reference TRBV5-1 and TRBJ1-2, reads KAGVTQTPRYLIKTRGQQVTLSCSPISGHRSVSWYQQTPGQGLQFLFEYFSETQRNKGNFPGRFSGRQFSNSRSEMNVSTLELGDSALYLCASMGYQGRYYGYTFGSGTRLTVV.

The CDR3 loop reads CASSLRESDTQYF. Here the CDR3 DNA reads TGTGCCAGCAGTTTACGGGAGTCGGATACGCAGTATTTT. This chain uses TRBV27 with TRBJ2-3, with D perhaps matching TRBD2 (6 bases). The germline V gene encodes CDR1 MNHEY and CDR2 SMNVEV (reference sequence). V was clipped by 2 bases and J by 6 bases, with 9 bases between them. The CDR3 is made up of 13 amino acids.

The chain couples TRBV9 to TRBJ2-5; D perhaps matches TRBD2 (5 bases). Trimming cost V 4 bases and J 2 bases, with 12 bases left between them. Per the germline V gene, CDR1 is SGDLS and CDR2 is YYNGEE. CDR3 length: 14 amino acids. As DNA, the CDR3 is TGTGCCAGCAGCCAGCGAGGGCTGCAAGAGACCCAGTACTTC. Its translation is CASSQRGLQETQYF.

V and J are TRBV3-1 (or the pseudogene TRBV3-2) and TRBJ1-1, with D possibly TRBD1 on 5 matching bases. The germline V gene has CDR1 LGHDT and CDR2 YNNKEL (reference sequence). The CDR3 covers 12 residues. Trimming cost V 7 bases and J 5 bases, with 11 bases left between them. CDR3 loop: CASNSRGTEAFF. For the CDR3, the DNA is TGTGCCAGCAATTCTCGGGGGACTGAAGCTTTCTTT.

This chain links TRBV2 with TRBJ2-3; 10 bases match TRBD2. CDR1 and CDR2 (germline): SNHLY, FYNNEI. The ends lost 5 bases at V and 6 bases at J; junction bases unmatched: 5. There are 14 residues in the CDR3. The chain's CDR3 is CASSPPTSGDTQYF. The CDR3 coding sequence is TGTGCCAGCAGTCCGCCGACTAGCGGGGATACGCAGTATTTT.